This paragraph reports one T cell receptor beta chain. This receptor's antigen is unknown. Base qualities are not at hand, and no much larger clone is one base apart. This record comes from a study of human T cells and chemical hapten exposure listed by TCRdb under 2021. For the study in its entirety: For sensitization, 2% DPC in acetone was applied to a roughly 2 cm by roughly 2 cm area of upper inner arm skin. Throughout the study period of 20 to 25 weeks, patients also received therapeutic DPC doses to the scalp every week. Patch testing was performed on the upper back with Finn chambers containing 0.01% DPC, and the patch tests were scored after 6 days according to International Contact Dermatitis Research Group standards. The mostly female patient cohort included alopecia areata with under or over 50% scalp involvement, alopecia totalis and alopecia universalis. The libraries were sequenced as a pool, and the TCR yield per sample differed mostly because of small variations in library volumes within the pool. The study tracked peripheral blood TCR repertoire changes in vivo during primary and secondary sensitization to the hapten diphenylcyclopropenone (DPC) in alopecia patients. Blood was sampled from patients pre-sensitization (week 0) and at 2, 6 and about 24 weeks after DPC sensitization. Twenty-nine alopecia patients gave blood for TCR sequencing at one to four time points (pre-sensitization, 2, 6 and 24 weeks). What the work shows at the level of the full study, not this receptor alone: Because all patients had alopecia, a presumed autoimmune disease, the immune response of the patients might differ from that of healthy individuals. No change with DPC sensitization was found in the number of TCRs above 1 in 1000 frequency, and no evidence of global repertoire structure alterations was found. Patch test score was positively correlated with the number of PT1 expanded TCRs, with significance at thresholds 8, 16 and 32 but not at 4. After repeated subsampling, the strength of the expansion versus patch-test correlation and the threshold at which it became significant changed. Compared with pre-sensitization or healthy control sets, expanded TCRs formed significantly more large CDR3 similarity clusters, which is consistent with antigen-driven responses.

Libraries were constructed by RACE. The sequencing machine was a NextSeq 500. During library preparation, unique molecular identifiers were attached to individual cDNA molecules so that TCRs could be counted in a quantitative, reproducible way. From each blood RNA sample, both TCR alpha and TCR beta chains were sequenced. Concerning the study's data processing: The median number of TCRs per sample was approximately 96,000, ranging from roughly 23,224 to 690,600. V, J and CDR3 annotation of the TCR reads was carried out using the Decombinator software suite. For PS versus PT1 abundance plots, all samples were subsampled to the same number of TCRs (28,000). Expanded TCRs were defined as absent before sensitization and observed at least eight times at the 2-week time point. TCRdb ran its own pipeline on the public reads, namely fastp trimming at Q25 and MiXCR clone calling, and kept in-frame beta chains. Every CDR3 protein is listed once, alongside the most common genes and DNA of its rows. TCRdb's processing, not the authors', yielded these V and J calls. Here the sample has 150,000 to 200,000 distinct CDR3 sequences; 28% occur a single time. Clones ranked in the top ten supply under 2.5% of the sample.

V gives up 5 bases and J gives up 1 base, and the segment between their germline ends measures 11 bases. Reading the germline V gene (reference sequence) gives CDR1 DFQATT and CDR2 SNEGSKA. Counted from cysteine to phenylalanine, this CDR3 has 13 amino acids. This entry keeps only the CDR3 DNA: 39 bases, framed from base 1. This sample's time point label indicates: patch test 3, about 24 weeks after DPC sensitization. This specimen's treatment or condition label, interpreted: therapeutic diphenylcyclopropenone sensitization with weekly scalp DPC. At each patch-test visit, blood was drawn before the patch test was applied. Patients were eligible if aged 18 to 70, diagnosed with alopecia and judged suitable for DPC therapy, and pregnant patients were excluded. Total RNA was extracted from unfractionated whole blood collected in Tempus Blood RNA tubes.

This receptor chain uses TRBV20-1 and TRBJ1-2, with an unclear D gene assignment. This TCR was recovered from a woman between 18 and 29 years old with alopecia areata. Some clones in this sample may be carry-over from other donors' samples. This material consisted of whole blood, taken in connection with sensitization to the hapten diphenylcyclopropenone (DPC). The CDR3 protein: CSAQSRSNYGYTF. The DNA reads as follows: TGCAGTGCTCAATCTAGGAGTAACTATGGCTACACCTTC.